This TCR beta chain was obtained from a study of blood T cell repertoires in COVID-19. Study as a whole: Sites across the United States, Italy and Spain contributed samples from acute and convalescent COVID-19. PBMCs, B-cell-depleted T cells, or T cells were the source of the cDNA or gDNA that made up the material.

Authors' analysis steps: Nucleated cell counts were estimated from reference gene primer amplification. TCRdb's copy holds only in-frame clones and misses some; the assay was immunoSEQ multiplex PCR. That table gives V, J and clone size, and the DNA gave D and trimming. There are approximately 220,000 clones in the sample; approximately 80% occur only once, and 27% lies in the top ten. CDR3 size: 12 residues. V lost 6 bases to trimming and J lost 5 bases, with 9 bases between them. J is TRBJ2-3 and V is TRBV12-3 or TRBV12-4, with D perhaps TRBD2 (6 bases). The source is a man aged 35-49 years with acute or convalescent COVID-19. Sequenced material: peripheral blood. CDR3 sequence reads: CASSRRGDTQYF. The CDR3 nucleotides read TGTGCCAGCAGCCGGAGGGGAGATACGCAGTATTTT.